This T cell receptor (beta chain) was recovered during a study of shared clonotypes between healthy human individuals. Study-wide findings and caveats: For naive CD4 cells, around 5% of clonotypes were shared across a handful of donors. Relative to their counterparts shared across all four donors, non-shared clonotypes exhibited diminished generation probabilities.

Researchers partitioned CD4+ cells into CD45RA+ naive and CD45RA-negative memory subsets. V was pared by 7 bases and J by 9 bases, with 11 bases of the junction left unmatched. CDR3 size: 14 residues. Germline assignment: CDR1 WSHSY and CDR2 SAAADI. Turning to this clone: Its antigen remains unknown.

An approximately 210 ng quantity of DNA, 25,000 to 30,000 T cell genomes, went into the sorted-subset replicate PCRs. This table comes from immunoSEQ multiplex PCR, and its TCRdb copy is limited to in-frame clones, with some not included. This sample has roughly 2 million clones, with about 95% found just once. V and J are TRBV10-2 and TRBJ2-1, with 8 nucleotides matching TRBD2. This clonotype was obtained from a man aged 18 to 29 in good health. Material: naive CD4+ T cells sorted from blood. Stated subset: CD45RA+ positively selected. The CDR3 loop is CASTMIGGAGEQFF. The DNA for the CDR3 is TGCGCCAGCACCATGATCGGGGGGGCCGGTGAGCAGTTCTTC.